The clone carrying this T cell receptor beta chain was counted a single time. Its antigen is not known. The data were obtained in a study of human thymus T cells. General study points: Highly overlapping thymic repertoires among unrelated individuals were reported in related research. The authors found apparently biased V and J gene usage in thymic and blood repertoires.

Data came from immunoSEQ multiplex PCR; TCRdb stores just in-frame clones and leaves some out. The sample has some 130,000 clones; approximately 96% are singletons. The CDR3 spans 18 residues. Thymus specimens were resections from corrective heart surgery. The chain joins TRBV21-1 to TRBJ2-2; no DNA check was done on the table's D call, TRBD1. TRBV21-1 constitutes a pseudogene. This TCR derives from a boy under two years old with a congenital heart defect but otherwise immunologically healthy. What was sequenced was thymus tissue. The CDR3 region has the DNA TGTGCCAGCAGCGATCACGGGACACCCGAACCTAACACCGGGGAGCTGTTTTTT. Translating it yields CASSDHGTPEPNTGELFF.